This record covers a single TCR beta chain. This sample is drawn from a study of technical replicates of blood from a few donors. This CDR3 contains 14 residues. V lost 6 bases, J lost 4 bases, and 9 bases stayed unmatched. The germline V gene has CDR1 MDHEN and CDR2 SYDVKM. The data were produced by immunoSEQ multiplex PCR, yet TCRdb's version contains in-frame clones alone and is incomplete. Counted here are about 66,000 clones, under 98% occurring once; the ten biggest clones make up 0.2% to 0.3%. The receptor's source is a human donor in good health. Sequenced input: T cells isolated from PBMCs. The V and J genes are TRBV28 and TRBJ2-7, with TRBD1 matching 7 bases. The CDR3 here is CASSSTGNFYEQYF. CDR3 bases: TGTGCCAGCAGCTCGACAGGGAATTTTTACGAGCAGTACTTC.